This TCR beta chain was found in a study of T cells in Graves' hyperthyroidism and ophthalmopathy. General study results and limits: Ophthalmopathy was identified by the model a median roughly six months ahead of onset. The blood repertoire included most of the expanded thyroid clonotypes above 0.001.

Graves' hyperthyroidism qualified as stable when ophthalmopathy did not progress within 18 months. The investigators amplified TCR beta CDR3 regions from RNA transcripts. Researchers ran a first-round RT-PCR on the TCR CDR3 using the HTBI primer set. TCRdb analysed the multiplex PCR reads with MiXCR anew, one entry per CDR3 protein. The data show some 560,000 distinct CDR3 sequences, with around 15% seen just once and about 15% held by the top ten. This clonotype has at least ten counts. What it recognizes is unknown. CDR1 and CDR2 (germline): LGHDT, YNNKEL (reference sequence). The length of the CDR3 is 18 residues. The V gene end was trimmed by 1 base and the J gene end by 6 bases; junction bases not matched to a gene: 14.

The origin of this receptor is a woman in her 40s with Graves' hyperthyroidism. Material for sequencing was blood. The chain has TRBV3-1 and TRBJ1-5; 8 bases are shared with TRBD1. The CDR3 coding sequence is TGTGCCAGCAGCCAAGTAACTATCGGACAGGGATTTTTTCAGCCCCAGCATTTT. This translates into CASSQVTIGQGFFQPQHF.